The TCR beta chain under discussion was sequenced for a study of STAT3 mutations in large granular lymphocyte leukemia. The table came from immunoSEQ multiplex PCR; TCRdb's copy has only in-frame clones and leaves some out. The table records several thousand clones, around a third of them present only once. Looked up from germline, CDR1 is SGHRS and CDR2 is YFSETQ. Trimming took off 1 base at V and 7 bases at J, with 18 bases between the two ends. The CDR3 spans 16 residues. Findings and caveats of the study: In some patients, a small highly pathogenic clone possibly went undetected. Every T-cell large granular lymphocyte leukemia patient had at least one immunodominant TCR beta clonotype.

This clone was seen only a few times. Its antigen remains unknown. The sequencing input was peripheral blood mononuclear cells. This clonotype originated in a middle-aged woman with T-cell large granular lymphocyte leukemia. Some clones in this sample may be carry-over from other donors' samples. V is TRBV5-1 and J is TRBJ2-1; D is possibly TRBD2 (6 bases). Here the CDR3 reads CASSLYGPSVGNEQFF. The CDR3 nucleotides read TGCGCCAGCAGCTTGTATGGGCCTAGCGTTGGGAATGAGCAGTTCTTC.